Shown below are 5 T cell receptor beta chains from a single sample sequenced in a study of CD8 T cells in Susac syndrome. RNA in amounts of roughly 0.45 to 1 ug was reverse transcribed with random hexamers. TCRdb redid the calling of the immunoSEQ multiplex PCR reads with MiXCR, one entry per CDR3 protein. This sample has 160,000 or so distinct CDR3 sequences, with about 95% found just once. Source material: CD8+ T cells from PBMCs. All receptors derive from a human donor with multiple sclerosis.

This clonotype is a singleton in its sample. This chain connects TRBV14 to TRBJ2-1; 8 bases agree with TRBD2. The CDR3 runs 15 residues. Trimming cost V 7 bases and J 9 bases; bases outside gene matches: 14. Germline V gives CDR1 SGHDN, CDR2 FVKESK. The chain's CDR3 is CASTAIGLAVGEQFF. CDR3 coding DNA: TGTGCCAGCACTGCCATAGGACTAGCCGTCGGTGAGCAGTTCTTC.

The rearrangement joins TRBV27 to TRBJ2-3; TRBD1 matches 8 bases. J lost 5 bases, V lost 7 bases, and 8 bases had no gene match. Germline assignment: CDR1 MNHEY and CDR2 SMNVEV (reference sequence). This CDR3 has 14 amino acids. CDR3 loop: CASTSRGLGDTQYF. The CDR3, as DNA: TGTGCCAGCACGAGCAGGGGGCTCGGAGATACGCAGTATTTT.

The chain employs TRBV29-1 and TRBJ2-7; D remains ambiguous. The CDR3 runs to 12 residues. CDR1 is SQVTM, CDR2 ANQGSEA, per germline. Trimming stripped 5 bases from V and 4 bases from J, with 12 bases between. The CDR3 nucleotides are TGCAGCGTTCGCACAGCTCCGTACGAGCAGTACTTC. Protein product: CSVRTAPYEQYF.

The CDR3: CSVEDHRYTKDTEAFF. In DNA, the CDR3 is TGCAGCGTTGAAGATCACCGCTACACGAAGGACACTGAAGCTTTCTTT. The V and J genes are TRBV29-1 and TRBJ1-1; D remains unclear. Germline CDR1 is SQVTM and CDR2 is ANQGSEA. V was trimmed by 0 bases and J by 3 bases, leaving 17 bases between them. CDR3 size: 16 residues. The whole variable domain, filled in from reference TRBV29-1 and TRBJ1-1, reads SAVISQKPSRDICQRGTSLTIQCQVDSQVTMMFWYRQQPGQSLTLIATANQGSEATYESGFVIDKFPISRPNLTFSTLTVSNMSPEDSSIYLCSVEDHRYTKDTEAFFGQGTRLTVV.

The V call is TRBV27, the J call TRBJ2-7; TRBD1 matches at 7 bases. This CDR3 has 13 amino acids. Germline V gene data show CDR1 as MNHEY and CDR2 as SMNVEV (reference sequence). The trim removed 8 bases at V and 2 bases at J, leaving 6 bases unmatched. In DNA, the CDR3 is TGTGCCAGCCGCCGGACAGGAGCCTACGAGCAGTACTTC. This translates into CASRRTGAYEQYF.